This TCR beta chain was sequenced in a study of blood T cell repertoires in COVID-19. Turning to the study itself: Samples taken during acute and convalescent COVID-19 were collected in the United States, Italy and Spain. Sample material is recorded as cDNA or gDNA derived from T cells, B-cell-depleted T cells, or PBMCs.

This clone was found many times. Original methodology: Scientists estimated how many nucleated cells there were by amplifying reference gene primers. Sequenced by immunoSEQ multiplex PCR; TCRdb stores in-frame clones only, minus some. That table supplies the V and J calls and clone size; D and trimming were determined from the DNA. Of approximately 120,000 clones listed, over 70% were seen once; the top ten hold more than 15%. The sequence derives from a man older than 75 with acute or convalescent COVID-19. Material: peripheral blood.

The CDR3 is CASSLEFGRRQPQHF. The CDR3 region has the DNA TGTGCCAGCAGCTTAGAGTTTGGCCGGAGACAGCCCCAGCATTTT. J is TRBJ1-5 and V is TRBV7-2; no reliable D call. Germline V gives CDR1 SGHTA, CDR2 FQGNSA. V lost 1 base and J lost 7, with 14 bases in between. CDR3 size: 15 residues.